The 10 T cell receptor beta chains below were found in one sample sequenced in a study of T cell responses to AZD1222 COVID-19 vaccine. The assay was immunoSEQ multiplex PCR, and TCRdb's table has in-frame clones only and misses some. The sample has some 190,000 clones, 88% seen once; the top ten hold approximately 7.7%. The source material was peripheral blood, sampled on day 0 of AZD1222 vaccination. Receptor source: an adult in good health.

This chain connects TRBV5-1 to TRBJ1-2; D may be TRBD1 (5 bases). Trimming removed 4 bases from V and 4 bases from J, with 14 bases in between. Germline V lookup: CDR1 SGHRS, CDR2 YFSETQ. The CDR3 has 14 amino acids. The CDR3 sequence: CASSPNQGSYGYTF. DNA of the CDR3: TGCGCCAGCAGCCCCAATCAGGGAAGCTATGGCTACACCTTC.

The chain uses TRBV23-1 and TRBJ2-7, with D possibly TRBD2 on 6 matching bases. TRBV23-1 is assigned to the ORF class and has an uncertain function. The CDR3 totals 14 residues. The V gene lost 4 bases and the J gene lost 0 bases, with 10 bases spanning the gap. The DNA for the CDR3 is TGCGCCAGCAGTCGGGCGGGGCCCTCCTACGAGCAGTACTTC. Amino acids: CASSRAGPSYEQYF.

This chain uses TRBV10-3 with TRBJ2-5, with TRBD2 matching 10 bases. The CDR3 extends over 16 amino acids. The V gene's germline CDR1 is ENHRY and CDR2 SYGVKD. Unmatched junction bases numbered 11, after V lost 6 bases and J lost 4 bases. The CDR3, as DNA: TGTGCCATCAGCCGTTCCCCTAGCGGGGGCGGAGAGACCCAGTACTTC. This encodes CAISRSPSGGGETQYF.

For the CDR3, the DNA is TGTGCCAGCAGCTTAGTTAACGCAGGGGAAGAGACCCAGTACTTC. This encodes CASSLVNAGEETQYF. V gene TRBV7-9 combines with J gene TRBJ2-5; D perhaps matches TRBD1 (6 bases). The CDR3 has 15 residues. The germline V gene has CDR1 SEHNR and CDR2 FQNEAQ (reference sequence). V was cut by 1 base and J by 3 bases, with 12 bases left in between.

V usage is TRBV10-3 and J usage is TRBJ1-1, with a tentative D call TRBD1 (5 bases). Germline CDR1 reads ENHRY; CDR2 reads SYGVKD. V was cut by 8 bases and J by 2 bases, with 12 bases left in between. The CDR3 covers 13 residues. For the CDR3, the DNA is TGTGCCATCGCGGGGCAGGAAAACACTGAAGCTTTCTTT. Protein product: CAIAGQENTEAFF.

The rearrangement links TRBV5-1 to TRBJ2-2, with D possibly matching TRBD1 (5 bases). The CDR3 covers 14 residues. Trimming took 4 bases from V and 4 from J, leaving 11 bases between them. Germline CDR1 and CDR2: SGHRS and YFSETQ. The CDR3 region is CASSLTVGTGELFF. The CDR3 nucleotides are TGCGCCAGCAGCCTGACAGTAGGCACCGGGGAGCTGTTTTTT.

CDR3 nucleotides: TGTGCCAGCAGCTTTCGTTCCTACGAGCAGTACTTC. Its protein product is CASSFRSYEQYF. This chain uses TRBV5-4 with TRBJ2-7, with D unclear. This CDR3 is 12 amino acids long. From germline, CDR1 is SGHNT and CDR2 YYREEE (reference sequence). V was pared by 2 bases and J by 1 base, with 4 bases between.

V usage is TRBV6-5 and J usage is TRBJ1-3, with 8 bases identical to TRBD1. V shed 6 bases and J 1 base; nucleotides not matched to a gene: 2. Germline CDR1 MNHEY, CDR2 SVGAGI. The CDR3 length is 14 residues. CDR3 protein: CASRGQGSGNTIYF. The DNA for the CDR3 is TGTGCCAGCAGAGGACAGGGATCTGGAAACACCATATATTTT.

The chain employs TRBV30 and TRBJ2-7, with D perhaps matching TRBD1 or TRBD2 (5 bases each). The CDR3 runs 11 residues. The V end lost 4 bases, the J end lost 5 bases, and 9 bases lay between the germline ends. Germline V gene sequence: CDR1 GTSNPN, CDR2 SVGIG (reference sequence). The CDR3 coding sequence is TGTGCCTGGAATGAGGGGAACGAGCAGTACTTC. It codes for CAWNEGNEQYF.

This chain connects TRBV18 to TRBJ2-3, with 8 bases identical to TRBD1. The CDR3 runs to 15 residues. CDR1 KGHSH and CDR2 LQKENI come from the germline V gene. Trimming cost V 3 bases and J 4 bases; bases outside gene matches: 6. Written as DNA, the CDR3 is TGTGCCAGCTCACCGACAGGGGTTGGGGCAGATACGCAGTATTTT. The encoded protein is CASSPTGVGADTQYF.